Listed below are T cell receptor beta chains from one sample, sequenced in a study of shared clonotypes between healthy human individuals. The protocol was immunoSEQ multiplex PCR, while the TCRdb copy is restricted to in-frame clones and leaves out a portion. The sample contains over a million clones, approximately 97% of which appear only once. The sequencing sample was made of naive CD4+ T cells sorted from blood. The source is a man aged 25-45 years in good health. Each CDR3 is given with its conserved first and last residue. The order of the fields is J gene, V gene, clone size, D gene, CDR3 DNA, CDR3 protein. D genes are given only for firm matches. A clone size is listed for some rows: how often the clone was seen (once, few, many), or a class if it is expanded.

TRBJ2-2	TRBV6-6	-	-	TGTGCCAGCACCCTAACAAACACCGGGGAGCTGTTTTTT	CASTLTNTGELFF
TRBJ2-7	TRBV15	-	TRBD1	TGTGCCACCAGCAGAGGGTCGTCCGGGACAGGGCTCGACGAGCAGTACTTC	CATSRGSSGTGLDEQYF
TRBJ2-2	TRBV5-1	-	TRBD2	TGCGCCAGCAGCTTTGGACTAGCGGGGCCCAACACCGGGGAGCTGTTTTTT	CASSFGLAGPNTGELFF
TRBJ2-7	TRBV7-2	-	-	TGTGCCAGCAGCTTTCTTTCCGAGCAGTACTTC	CASSFLSEQYF
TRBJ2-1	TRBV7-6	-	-	TGTGCCAGCAGCTTAGCCTCCGGACCCCTTGGTCAGTTCTTC	CASSLASGPLGQFF
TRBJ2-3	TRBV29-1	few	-	TGCAGCGTTGACACAGATACGCAGTATTTT	CSVDTDTQYF
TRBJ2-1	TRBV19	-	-	TGTGCCAGTAGTATCCACAGGAACAACAATGAGCAGTTCTTC	CASSIHRNNNEQFF
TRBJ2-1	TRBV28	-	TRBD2	TGTGCCAGCAGCCCCCGGGACCGAAGAAGACTAGCGGGAGGATCCAATGAGCAGTTCTTC	CASSPRDRRRLAGGSNEQFF
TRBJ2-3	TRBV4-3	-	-	TGCGCCAGCAGCCAAGCGGCTAGTTTTCGTGGGAGAGCAGATACGCAGTATTTT	CASSQAASFRGRADTQYF
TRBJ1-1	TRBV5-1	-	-	TGCGCCAGCAGCTTGATGGGCGGGGGGAACACTGAAGCTTTCTTT	CASSLMGGGNTEAFF
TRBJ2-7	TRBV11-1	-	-	TGTGCCAGCAGCTTAGGAGGCATCCGATACGAGCAGTACTTC	CASSLGGIRYEQYF
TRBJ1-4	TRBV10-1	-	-	TGCGCCAGCAGAATATCCCGGGGCACTTCTAATGAAAAACTGTTTTTT	CASRISRGTSNEKLFF
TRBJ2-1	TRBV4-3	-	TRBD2	TGCGCCAGCAGCCACCTAGGAGCGGGAAATCTCAATGAGCAGTTCTTC	CASSHLGAGNLNEQFF
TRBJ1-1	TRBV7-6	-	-	TGTGCCAGCAGCTTACGTCAGGGGTCTACGAACACTGAAGCTTTCTTT	CASSLRQGSTNTEAFF
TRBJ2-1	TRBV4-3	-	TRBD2	TGCGCCAGCAGCCAAATGCCCGGGACTAGCGGGGAGCACCACCTATACAATGAGCAGTTCTTC	CASSQMPGTSGEHHLYNEQFF
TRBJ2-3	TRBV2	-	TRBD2	TGTGCCAGCCGGCCGGGACTAGCGGGAAGCACAGATACGCAGTATTTT	CASRPGLAGSTDTQYF
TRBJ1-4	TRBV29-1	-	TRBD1	TGCAGCGTTAACAGGGGCGACGACCGACTGTTTTTT	CSVNRGDDRLFF
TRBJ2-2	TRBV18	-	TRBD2	TGTGCCAGCTCACCACCGGGACTAGCGGCTATAAACACCGGGGAGCTGTTTTTT	CASSPPGLAAINTGELFF
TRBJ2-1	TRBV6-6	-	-	TGTGCCAGCAGTTACTCCACTAGTAGACCATACAATGAGCAGTTCTTC	CASSYSTSRPYNEQFF
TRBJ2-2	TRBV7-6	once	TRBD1	TGTGCCAGCAGCTTAGTGGTATGGGACAGGGTAGCCACCGGGGAGCTGTTTTTT	CASSLVVWDRVATGELFF
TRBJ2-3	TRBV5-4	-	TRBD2	TGTGCCAGCAGCTCGGGACTAGCGGGAGGGCCAACCACAGATACGCAGTATTTT	CASSSGLAGGPTTDTQYF
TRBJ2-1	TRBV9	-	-	TGTGCCAGCAGCGTAGCTACGACAGACAACAATGAGCAGTTCTTC	CASSVATTDNNEQFF
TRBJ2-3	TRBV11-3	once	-	TGTGCCAGCAGCGGAGGGGCAGATACGCAGTATTTT	CASSGGADTQYF
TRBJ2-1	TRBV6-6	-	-	TGTGCCAGCAGTTACGGGGGTCCCGGCAACAATGAGCAGTTCTTC	CASSYGGPGNNEQFF
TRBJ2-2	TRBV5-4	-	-	TGTGCCAGCAGCCCGCCGGGGTCCGGGGAGCTGTTTTTT	CASSPPGSGELFF
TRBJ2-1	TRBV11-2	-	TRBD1	TGTGCCAGCAGTCCAACTTCAGGGGGCACCTACAATGAGCAGTTCTTC	CASSPTSGGTYNEQFF
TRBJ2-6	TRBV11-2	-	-	TGTGCCAGCAGCCTCCGATGGGCAGGCCTCAGCTCTGGGGCCAACGTCCTGACTTTC	CASSLRWAGLSSGANVLTF
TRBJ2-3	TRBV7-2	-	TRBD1	TGTGCCAGCAGCACAAAACAGGGGGATACGCAGTATTTT	CASSTKQGDTQYF
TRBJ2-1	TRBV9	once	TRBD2	TGTGCCAGCAGCGTAGCTGGAATAGCGGGTATCGAGCAGTTCTTC	CASSVAGIAGIEQFF
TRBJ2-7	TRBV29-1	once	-	TGCAGCGCCCAACAGGGGGGGGACGAGCAGTACTTC	CSAQQGGDEQYF
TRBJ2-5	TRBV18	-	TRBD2	TGTGCCAGCTCACCAATCCATCCGGGACTAGCTCGAGAGACCCAGTACTTC	CASSPIHPGLARETQYF
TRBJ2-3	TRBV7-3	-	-	TGTGCCAGCAGCTTCGACGGGAGTGGCACAGATACGCAGTATTTT	CASSFDGSGTDTQYF
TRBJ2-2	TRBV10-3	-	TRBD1	TGTGCCATCAGGACAGGGGTCGAAGCCGGGGAGCTGTTTTTT	CAIRTGVEAGELFF
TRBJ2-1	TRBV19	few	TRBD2	TGTGCCAGTAGTCCCATGGGACTAGCGGGGGGCCGGGACAATGAGCAGTTCTTC	CASSPMGLAGGRDNEQFF
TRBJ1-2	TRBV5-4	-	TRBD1	TGTGCCAGCAGCTTGGGGGACAGGGACAACTATGGCTACACCTTC	CASSLGDRDNYGYTF
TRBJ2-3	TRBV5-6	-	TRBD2	TGTGCCAGCAGCCTCACTAGCGAAGATACGCAGTATTTT	CASSLTSEDTQYF
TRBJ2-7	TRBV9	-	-	TGTGCCAGCAGCGTAGGGTCCACTACCTACGAGCAGTACTTC	CASSVGSTTYEQYF
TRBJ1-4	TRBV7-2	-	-	TGTGCCAGCAGCTTAGTCGGGGTGGCGTCAACTAATGAAAAACTGTTTTTT	CASSLVGVASTNEKLFF
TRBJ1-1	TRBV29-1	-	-	TGCAGCGTTGAAGATCGCCGCTGGGCCGCAGCAGCCACGAACACTGAAGCTTTCTTT	CSVEDRRWAAAATNTEAFF
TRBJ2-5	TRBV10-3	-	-	TGTGCCATCAGTGAGTCGATGGGGCGAGAGACCCAGTACTTC	CAISESMGRETQYF
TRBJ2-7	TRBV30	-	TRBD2	TGTGCCTGGAGAGCTAGCGGGAGCGCCCACGAGCAGTACTTC	CAWRASGSAHEQYF
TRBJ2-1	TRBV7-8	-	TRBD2	TGTGCCAGCAGCTTATCAAACGGGAGGTACAATGAGCAGTTCTTC	CASSLSNGRYNEQFF
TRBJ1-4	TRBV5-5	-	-	TGTGCCAGCAGCAGGACGCCGGAAGAAAAACTGTTTTTT	CASSRTPEEKLFF
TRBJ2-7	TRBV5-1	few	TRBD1	TGCGCCAGCAGTATGACTGACAGGGGGCTCTACGAGCAGTACTTC	CASSMTDRGLYEQYF
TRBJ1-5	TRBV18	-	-	TGTGCCAGCTCACCAGGGGTTAATCAGCCCCAGCATTTT	CASSPGVNQPQHF
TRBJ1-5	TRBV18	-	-	TGTGCCAGCTCACCACCTGGGCAGAGCAATCAGCCCCAGCATTTT	CASSPPGQSNQPQHF